This T cell receptor beta chain came from a study of blood T cell repertoires in COVID-19 (dated by TCRdb to about 2020). With regard to the full study: The collaborator samples originated in the United States, Italy and Spain and spanned the acute and convalescent phases of COVID-19. The samples were drawn from two sources: the first 160 participants of the ongoing ImmuneRACE study, and 1,000 to 1,500 subjects contributed by 6 global collaborators. The repertoires were released in a freely available public database meant as a resource for research on the immune response to SARS-CoV-2. The prospective study material was composed of cDNA or gDNA derived from T cells, B-cell-depleted T cells, or PBMCs. Where available, HLA class I and class II types were obtained from metadata supplied by the sample provider rather than from assay-based typing. Sample metadata almost always included a de-identified subject ID, COVID-19 status, age in years and sex. The dataset comprised deeply sampled blood TCRbeta repertoires from subjects exposed to, actively infected with, or recovered from COVID-19.

The full study reports these points: The quantity of clinical and demographic metadata differed by source and by participant and was supplied without curation.

The collaborating institutions used their own protocols to collect whole blood in K2EDTA tubes. For TCRbeta analysis, collaborators shipped samples as frozen whole blood, isolated PBMCs, or DNA extracted from either of those sample types. In the case of this clone: This receptor's antigen is unknown. Base qualities are not provided; no much larger clone lies one nucleotide away.

TCRbeta CDR3 regions were amplified from genomic DNA by means of the immunoSEQ Assay, a bias-controlled multiplex PCR. The study's processing was this. The number of nucleated cells in each sample was estimated from the amplification of reference gene primers within the assay. To quantify the absolute abundance of each unique TCRbeta CDR3 rearrangement, sequence reads were collapsed and filtered. For each sample, productive Simpson clonality was calculated as the square root of Simpson's diversity index across productive rearrangements. TCRdb limited this immuneACCESS table to in-frame rearrangements with V and J called. A share of clones is missing; checked studies link under half to unresolved V genes, and the rest is unexplained. The V and J calls and clone size were taken over from that table, and D and trimming were inferred from the DNA. Within this sample are about 490,000 clones, with 80% to 90% of them counted one time only. The ten largest clones take up roughly 3.1% of the sample.

This TCR derives from a human donor in a cohort sampled during active COVID-19. Sequenced sample: peripheral blood.

The nucleotide sequence is given as TGTGCCAGCAGCTCTGCAGGGACTGTCGCCATTCAGTACTTC. Its protein reads: CASSSAGTVAIQYF. The chain was built from TRBV7-2 and TRBJ2-4; perhaps TRBD2 is the D gene, with 6 bases matching. From the germline V gene, CDR1 is SGHTA and CDR2 is FQGNSA. V is shortened by 4 bases, J by 9 bases, and the region joining them spans 16 bases. The CDR3 runs 14 residues from the cysteine to the phenylalanine. Just CDR3 DNA is preserved here, 42 bases in frame from base 1.